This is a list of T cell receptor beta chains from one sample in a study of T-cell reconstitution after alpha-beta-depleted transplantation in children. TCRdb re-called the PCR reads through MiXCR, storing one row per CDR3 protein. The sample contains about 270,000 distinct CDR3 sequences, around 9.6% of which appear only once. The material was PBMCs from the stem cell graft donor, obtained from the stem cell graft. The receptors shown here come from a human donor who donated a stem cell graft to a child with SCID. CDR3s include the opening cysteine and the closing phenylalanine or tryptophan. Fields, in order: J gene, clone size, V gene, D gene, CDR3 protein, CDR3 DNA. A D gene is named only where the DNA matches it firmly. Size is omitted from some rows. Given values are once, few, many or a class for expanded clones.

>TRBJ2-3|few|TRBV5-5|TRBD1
CASSYRDRDPPDTQYF
TGTGCCAGCAGCTACAGAGACAGGGACCCCCCAGATACGCAGTATTTT
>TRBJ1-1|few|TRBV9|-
CASSVTGTKEAFF
TGTGCCAGCAGCGTAACCGGGACAAAGGAAGCTTTCTTT
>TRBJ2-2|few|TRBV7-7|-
CASSLAPRGELFF
TGTGCTAGCAGCTTAGCGCCTAGAGGGGAGCTGTTTTTT
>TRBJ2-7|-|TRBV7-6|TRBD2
CASSLVGTSVTYEQYF
TGTGCCAGCAGCTTAGTTGGGACTAGCGTAACCTACGAGCAGTACTTC
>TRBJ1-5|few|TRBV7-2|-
CASRRGGGNQPQHF
TGTGCCAGCAGGCGGGGGGGTGGCAATCAGCCCCAGCATTTT
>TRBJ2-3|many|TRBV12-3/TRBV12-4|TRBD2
CASSLAGSQDTQYF
TGTGCCAGCAGTCTAGCGGGGAGCCAGGATACGCAGTATTTT
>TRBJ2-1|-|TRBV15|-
CATSRGGPLTEQFF
TGTGCCACCAGCAGAGGAGGACCGTTGACTGAGCAGTTCTTC
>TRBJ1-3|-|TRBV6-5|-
CASSYSGATAGNTIYF
TGTGCCAGCAGTTACTCGGGGGCCACGGCTGGAAACACCATATATTTT
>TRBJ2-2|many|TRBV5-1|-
CASSLGGTNTGELFF
TGCGCCAGCAGCTTGGGGGGAACAAACACCGGGGAGCTGTTTTTT
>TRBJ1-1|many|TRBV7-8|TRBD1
CASSHLQGMGTEAFF
TGTGCCAGCAGCCATTTACAGGGGATGGGTACTGAAGCTTTCTTT
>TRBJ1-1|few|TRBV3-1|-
CASSPGGSVTEDFF
TGTGCCAGCAGCCCGGGAGGGTCGGTAACTGAAGATTTCTTT
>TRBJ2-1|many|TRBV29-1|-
CSSETGYNEQFF
TGCAGCAGCGAAACCGGGTACAATGAGCAGTTCTTC
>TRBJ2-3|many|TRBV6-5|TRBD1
CASSSTGGLADTQYF
TGTGCCAGCAGTTCGACAGGGGGCCTGGCAGATACGCAGTATTTT
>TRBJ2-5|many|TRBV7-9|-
CASSPGGQETQYF
TGTGCCAGCAGTCCTGGGGGCCAAGAGACCCAGTACTTC
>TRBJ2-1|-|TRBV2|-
CASSGGAGAYNEQFF
TGTGCCAGCAGTGGGGGGGCGGGAGCCTACAATGAGCAGTTCTTC
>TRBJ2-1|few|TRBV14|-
CASSQWGKGYNEQFF
TGTGCCAGCAGCCAATGGGGAAAGGGGTACAATGAGCAGTTCTTC
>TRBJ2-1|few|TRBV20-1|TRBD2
CSVLAGAYNEQFF
TGCAGTGTTTTAGCGGGGGCCTACAATGAGCAGTTCTTC
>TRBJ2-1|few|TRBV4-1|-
CASSQVSTYNEQFF
TGCGCCAGCAGCCAAGTTAGCACCTACAATGAGCAGTTCTTC
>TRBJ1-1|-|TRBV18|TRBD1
CASSPWTGDTEAFF
TGTGCCAGCTCACCTTGGACAGGGGACACTGAAGCTTTCTTT
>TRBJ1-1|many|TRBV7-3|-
CASSFLGDTEAFF
TGTGCCAGCAGCTTTCTCGGTGACACTGAAGCTTTCTTT
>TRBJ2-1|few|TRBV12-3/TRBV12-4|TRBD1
CANIPPPGGNEQFF
TGTGCCAACATACCTCCTCCAGGGGGCAATGAGCAGTTCTTC
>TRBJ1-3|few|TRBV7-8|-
CASSFKSSLGGNTIYF
TGTGCCAGCAGCTTTAAAAGCTCTCTCGGTGGAAACACCATATATTTT
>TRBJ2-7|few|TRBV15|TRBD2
CATSQRLAGTYEQYF
TGTGCCACCAGCCAAAGACTAGCGGGGACCTACGAGCAGTACTTC
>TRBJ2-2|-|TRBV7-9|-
CASSSGGAGELFF
TGTGCCAGCAGCTCCGGAGGGGCCGGGGAGCTGTTTTTT
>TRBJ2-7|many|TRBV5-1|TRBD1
CASSWTTGISYEQYF
TGCGCCAGCAGCTGGACGACAGGGATTTCCTACGAGCAGTACTTC
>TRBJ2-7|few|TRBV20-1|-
CSARDPYGDYEQYF
TGCAGTGCTAGAGATCCCTACGGGGACTACGAGCAGTACTTC
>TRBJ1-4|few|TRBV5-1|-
CASSLNGRVTNEKLFF
TGCGCCAGCAGCTTGAACGGTCGGGTAACTAATGAAAAACTGTTTTTT
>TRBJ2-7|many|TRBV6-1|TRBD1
CASSPAGQGAYVEQYF
TGTGCCAGCAGTCCTGCGGGACAGGGGGCCTACGTCGAGCAGTACTTC
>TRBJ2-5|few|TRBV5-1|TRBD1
CASSPENYPGQGETQYF
TGCGCCAGCAGCCCGGAAAACTACCCGGGACAGGGAGAGACCCAGTACTTC
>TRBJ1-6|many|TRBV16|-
CASSLPTGRALSSYNSPLHF
TGTGCCAGCAGCCTACCCACGGGACGGGCCTTAAGCTCCTATAATTCACCCCTCCACTTT
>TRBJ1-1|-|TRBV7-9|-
CASRAWAGAEAFF
TGTGCCAGCAGGGCCTGGGCAGGGGCTGAAGCTTTCTTT
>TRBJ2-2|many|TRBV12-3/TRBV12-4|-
CASSSLAGANTGELFF
TGTGCCAGCAGTTCCCTGGCAGGAGCGAACACCGGGGAGCTGTTTTTT
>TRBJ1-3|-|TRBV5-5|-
CASSTGISGNTIYF
TGTGCCAGCAGCACAGGGATTTCAGGAAACACCATATATTTT